The next 19 T cell receptor beta chains were all read from a single sample in a study of blood T cell repertoires in COVID-19. The table came from immunoSEQ multiplex PCR; TCRdb's copy has only in-frame clones and leaves some out. Of about 53,000 clones listed, 80% to 90% are singletons. The sequencing sample was made of peripheral blood. These receptors were collected from a man of 80 years or more with acute or convalescent COVID-19.

This chain connects TRBV6-6 to TRBJ1-5; D is perhaps TRBD1 (5 bases). This CDR3 comprises 18 residues. Germline V gene lookup returns CDR1 MNHNY and CDR2 SVGAGI (reference sequence). V shed 5 bases and J shed 7 bases, with 27 bases lying between them. The CDR3 DNA reads as TGTGCCAGCAGTCTGCCGGGTGAATCTACACATCCAGGGCAGCCCCAGCATTTT. Translating it yields CASSLPGESTHPGQPQHF.

The rearrangement uses TRBV6-6 and TRBJ1-5; D gene unclear. This CDR3 contains 13 residues. In germline, CDR1 is MNHNY, CDR2 SVGAGI (reference sequence). V was clipped by 2 bases and J by 8 bases, with 10 bases between them. This CDR3 reads CASSYTNREPQHF. CDR3 in DNA: TGTGCCAGCAGTTACACGAACAGAGAGCCCCAGCATTTT.

The chain uses TRBV5-1 and TRBJ1-3, with TRBD1 as a possible D gene (5 bases). V lost 4 bases and J 3 bases, leaving 17 bases between the germline ends. The length of the CDR3 is 16 residues. Germline assignment: CDR1 SGHRS and CDR2 YFSETQ. CDR3 coding DNA: TGCGCCAGCAGCCCCCAGGCGGGGGGTCATGGAAACACCATATATTTT. Amino acid sequence: CASSPQAGGHGNTIYF.

The chain combines TRBV7-9 with TRBJ1-4; D is unclear. V was shortened by 2 bases and J by 0 bases, with 10 bases between the two germline ends. This CDR3 has 16 residues. Germline V lookup: CDR1 SEHNR, CDR2 FQNEAQ (reference sequence). CDR3 region: CASSLPRGATNEKLFF. The CDR3 DNA follows: TGTGCCAGCAGCTTACCCCGAGGCGCAACTAATGAAAAACTGTTTTTT.

The chain uses TRBV7-5 and TRBJ2-1; the table gives TRBD2 as D, unverified against the DNA. TRBV7-5 is marked as a pseudogene. The length of the CDR3 is 17 residues. This chain's CDR3 is CARSLSRTSGGANEQFF. CDR3 DNA: TGTGCCAGAAGCCTCTCGCGGACTAGCGGGGGGGCTAATGAGCAGTTCTTC.

There are a few counts of this clone. The chain carries TRBV29-1 and TRBJ1-2, with unresolved D. Trimming removed 3 bases at V and 2 bases at J, with 10 bases between. The CDR3 sequence is 13 residues long. The germline gives CDR1 SQVTM, CDR2 ANQGSEA. The CDR3 DNA is TGCAGCGTTGACAGACAACAGAACTATGGCTACACCTTC. It codes for CSVDRQQNYGYTF.

This rearrangement joins TRBV11-2 to TRBJ2-1, with 8 bases fitting TRBD2. From germline, CDR1 is SGHAT and CDR2 FQNNGV. The J segment lost 2 bases and the V segment lost 1 base, leaving 4 bases of the junction unmatched. The CDR3 has 16 amino acids. CDR3 coding DNA: TGTGCCAGCAGCTTAGCCAGCGGGGGAGCCTACAATGAGCAGTTCTTC. Protein: CASSLASGGAYNEQFF.

The chain employs TRBV5-4 and TRBJ1-2, with unresolved D. The germline gives CDR1 SGHNT, CDR2 YYREEE (reference sequence). The V end lost 5 bases, the J end lost 2 bases, and 13 bases lay between the germline ends. The CDR3 spans 14 residues. The chain's CDR3 is CASSPEQQNYGYTF. The CDR3 nucleotides read TGTGCCAGCAGTCCAGAACAACAAAACTATGGCTACACCTTC.

This clone has only one observation. The V call is TRBV25-1, the J call TRBJ2-3; 8 bases are shared with TRBD2. Germline assignment: CDR1 MGHDK and CDR2 SYGVNS. This CDR3 is 16 amino acids long. The junction had 10 bases not matched to a gene; V was cut back by 3 bases and J by 5 bases. CDR3 coding DNA: TGTGCCAGCAGTGACCGCCGGGGGGGCCCGGGAGATACGCAGTATTTT. As protein: CASSDRRGGPGDTQYF.

CDR3 sequence (DNA): TGTGCCAGCAGTTTCAGGGGCTTGGAGCAGTTCTTC. It encodes CASSFRGLEQFF. The chain joins TRBV27 to TRBJ2-1; D possibly corresponds to TRBD1 (6 bases). Germline CDR1 MNHEY, CDR2 SMNVEV (reference sequence). This CDR3 has 12 residues. Trimming removed 3 bases from V and 10 bases from J, with 10 bases in between.

V is TRBV19 and J is TRBJ2-7, with D tentatively TRBD2 (5 bases). The CDR3 has 13 residues. Trimming cost V 11 bases and J 6 bases, with 20 bases left between them. CDR1 is LNHDA, CDR2 SQIVND, per germline (reference sequence). This CDR3 reads CAVGGAEDGEQYF. The CDR3 coding sequence is TGTGCCGTTGGAGGCGCTGAAGACGGCGAGCAGTACTTC.

The rearrangement links TRBV5-4 to TRBJ1-2; 7 nucleotides align to TRBD1. The CDR3 runs to 13 residues. The V and J ends lost 1 base and 7 bases, in that order; junction bases with no gene match: 4. CDR1 SGHNT and CDR2 YYREEE come from the germline V gene (reference sequence). This chain's CDR3 is CASSLTGASGYTF. In DNA, the CDR3 is TGTGCCAGCAGCTTGACAGGGGCGAGTGGCTACACCTTC.

The genes are TRBV7-8 and TRBJ2-5; 7 nucleotides line up with TRBD1. The CDR3 consists of 18 residues. V was pared by 8 bases and J by 0 bases, with 18 bases of the junction left unmatched. From germline, CDR1 is SGHVS and CDR2 FQNEAQ. The CDR3 DNA reads TGTGCCAGCCTATCTCGGAGCCGGGACAGCAGTTACCAAGAGACCCAGTACTTC. It specifies CASLSRSRDSSYQETQYF.

The chain carries TRBV3-1 (or the pseudogene TRBV3-2) and TRBJ2-2, with TRBD1 matching 10 bases. The CDR3 contains 14 residues. Losses at the gene ends were 1 base for V and 7 bases for J; bases not matched to a gene: 0. The germline gives CDR1 LGHDT, CDR2 YNNKEL (reference sequence). CDR3 residues: CASSQGTGGGELFF. CDR3 bases: TGTGCCAGCAGCCAAGGGACAGGGGGCGGGGAGCTGTTTTTT.

The chain links TRBV10-1 to TRBJ2-1; perhaps TRBD2 as D (6 bases). Germline CDR1 is WNHNN and CDR2 is SYGVQD (reference sequence). The CDR3 spans 11 residues. The ends were cut back, 10 bases at V and 14 bases at J, with 18 bases in the middle. The CDR3 protein is CATAAGQREFF. The CDR3 nucleotides are TGCGCCACCGCGGCGGGGCAGAGGGAGTTCTTC.

This chain joins TRBV25-1 and TRBJ2-3; 8 bases are a match to TRBD2. This CDR3 region has 14 residues. Germline-derived CDR1 and CDR2 are MGHDK and SYGVNS. Trimming at V came to 8 bases and at J to 0 bases, leaving 4 bases not matched to a gene. CDR3 sequence reads: CASSLAGSTDTQYF. The CDR3 bases are TGTGCCAGCTCATTAGCGGGGAGCACAGATACGCAGTATTTT.

The rearrangement uses TRBV18 and TRBJ2-7, with D maybe TRBD2 (6 bases). Germline CDR1 reads KGHSH; CDR2 reads LQKENI. The CDR3 is 14 amino acids. V was trimmed by 5 bases and J by 0 bases, leaving 11 bases between them. The CDR3 region has the DNA TGTGCCAGCTCAATTACCGGGAGCTCCTACGAGCAGTACTTC. It is translated as CASSITGSSYEQYF.

The V and J genes are TRBV19 and TRBJ1-4; D not certain. CDR1 LNHDA and CDR2 SQIVND come from the germline V gene (reference sequence). CDR3 size: 15 residues. V lost 3 bases to trimming and J lost 2 bases, with 10 bases between them. The CDR3 DNA reads TGTGCCAGTAGTATCGGCCCGAGGACTAATGAAAAACTGTTTTTT. It translates to CASSIGPRTNEKLFF.

This chain links TRBV14 with TRBJ1-2; D is perhaps TRBD1 (5 bases). Deletions cut 3 bases from V and 2 bases from J, with 7 bases between. CDR3 length: 13 amino acids. From germline, CDR1 is SGHDN and CDR2 FVKESK. Here the CDR3 DNA reads TGTGCCAGCAGCCAGGGGCACAACTATGGCTACACCTTC. The encoded protein is CASSQGHNYGYTF.